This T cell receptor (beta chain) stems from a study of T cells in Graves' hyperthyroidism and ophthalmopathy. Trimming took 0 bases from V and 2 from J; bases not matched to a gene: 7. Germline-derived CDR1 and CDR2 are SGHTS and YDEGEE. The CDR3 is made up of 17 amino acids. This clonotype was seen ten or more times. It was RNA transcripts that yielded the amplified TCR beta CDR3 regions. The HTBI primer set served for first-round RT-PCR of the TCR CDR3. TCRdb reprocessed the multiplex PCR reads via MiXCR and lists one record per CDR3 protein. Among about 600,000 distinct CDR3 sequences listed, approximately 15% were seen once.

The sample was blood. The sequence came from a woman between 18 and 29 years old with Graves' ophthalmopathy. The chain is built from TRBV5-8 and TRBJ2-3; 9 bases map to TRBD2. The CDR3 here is CASSLASGTSFTDTQYF. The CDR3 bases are TGTGCCAGCAGCTTGGCCTCCGGGACTAGCTTCACAGATACGCAGTATTTT.